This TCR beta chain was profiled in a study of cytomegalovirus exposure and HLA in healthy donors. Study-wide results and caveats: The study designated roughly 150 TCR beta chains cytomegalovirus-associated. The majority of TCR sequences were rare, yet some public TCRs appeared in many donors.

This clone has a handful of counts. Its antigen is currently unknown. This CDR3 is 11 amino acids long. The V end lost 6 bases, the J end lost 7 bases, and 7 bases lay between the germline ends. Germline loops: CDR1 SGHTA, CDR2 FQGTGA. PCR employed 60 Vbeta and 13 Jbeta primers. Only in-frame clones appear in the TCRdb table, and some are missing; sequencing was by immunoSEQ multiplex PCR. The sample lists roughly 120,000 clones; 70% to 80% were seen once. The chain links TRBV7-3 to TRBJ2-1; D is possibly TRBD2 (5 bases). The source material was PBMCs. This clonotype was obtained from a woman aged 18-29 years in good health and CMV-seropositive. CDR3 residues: CASSEGNEQFF. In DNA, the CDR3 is TGTGCCAGCAGTGAGGGAAATGAGCAGTTCTTC.